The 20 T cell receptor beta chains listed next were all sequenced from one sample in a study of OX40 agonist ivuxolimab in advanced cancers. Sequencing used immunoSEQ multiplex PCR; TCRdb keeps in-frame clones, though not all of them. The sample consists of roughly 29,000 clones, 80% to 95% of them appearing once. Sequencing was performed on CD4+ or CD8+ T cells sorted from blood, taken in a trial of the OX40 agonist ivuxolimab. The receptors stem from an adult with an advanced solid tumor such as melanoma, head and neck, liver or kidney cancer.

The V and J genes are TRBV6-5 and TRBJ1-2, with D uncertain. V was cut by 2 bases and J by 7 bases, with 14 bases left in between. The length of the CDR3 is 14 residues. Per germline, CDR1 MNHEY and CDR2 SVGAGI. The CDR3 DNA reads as TGTGCCAGCAGTTACGGGGATCTCGTATCTGGCTACACCTTC. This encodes CASSYGDLVSGYTF.

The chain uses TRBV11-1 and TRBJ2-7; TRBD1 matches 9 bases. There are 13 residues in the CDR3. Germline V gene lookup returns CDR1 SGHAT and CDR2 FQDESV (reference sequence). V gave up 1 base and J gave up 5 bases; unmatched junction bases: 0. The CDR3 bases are TGTGCCAGCAGCTTAGGACAGGGGGACGAGCAGTACTTC. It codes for CASSLGQGDEQYF.

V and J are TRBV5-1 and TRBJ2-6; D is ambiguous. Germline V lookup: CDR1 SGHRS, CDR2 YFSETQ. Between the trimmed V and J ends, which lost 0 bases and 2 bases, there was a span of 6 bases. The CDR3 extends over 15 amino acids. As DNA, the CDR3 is TGCGCCAGCAGCTTGGACCCGACTGGGGCCAACGTCCTGACTTTC. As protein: CASSLDPTGANVLTF.

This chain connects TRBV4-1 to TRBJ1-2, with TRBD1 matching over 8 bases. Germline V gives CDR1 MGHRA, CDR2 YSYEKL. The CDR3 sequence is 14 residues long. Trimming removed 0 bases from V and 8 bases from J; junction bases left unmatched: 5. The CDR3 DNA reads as TGCGCCAGCAGCCAAGACCGGGACAGGCGGGGCTACACCTTC. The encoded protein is CASSQDRDRRGYTF.

The CDR3 coding sequence is TGTGCCAGCAGCTTGACGGGGGGCGCCTACACCTTC. Translation: CASSLTGGAYTF. The gene calls are TRBV7-9 and TRBJ1-2; D possibly corresponds to TRBD1 (6 bases). Germline CDR1 SEHNR, CDR2 FQNEAQ (reference sequence). This CDR3 comprises 12 residues. V was trimmed by 3 bases and J by 10 bases, leaving 12 bases between them.

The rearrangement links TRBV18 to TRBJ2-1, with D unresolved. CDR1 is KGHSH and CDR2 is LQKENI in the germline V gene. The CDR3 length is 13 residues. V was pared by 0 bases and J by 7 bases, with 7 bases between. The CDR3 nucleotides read TGTGCCAGCTCACCACCACCCGGGAATGAGCAGTTCTTC. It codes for CASSPPPGNEQFF. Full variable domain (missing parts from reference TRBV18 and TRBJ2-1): NAGVMQNPRHLVRRRGQEARLRCSPMKGHSHVYWYRQLPEEGLKFMVYLQKENIIDESGMPKERFSAEFPKEGPSILRIQQVVRGDSAAYFCASSPPPGNEQFFGPGTRLTVL.

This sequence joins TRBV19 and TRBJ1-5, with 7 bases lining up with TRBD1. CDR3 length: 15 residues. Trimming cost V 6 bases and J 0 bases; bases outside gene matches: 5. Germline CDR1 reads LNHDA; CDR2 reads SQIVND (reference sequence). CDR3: CASRTSGGSNQPQHF. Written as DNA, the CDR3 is TGTGCCAGTAGGACTTCAGGGGGTAGCAATCAGCCCCAGCATTTT.

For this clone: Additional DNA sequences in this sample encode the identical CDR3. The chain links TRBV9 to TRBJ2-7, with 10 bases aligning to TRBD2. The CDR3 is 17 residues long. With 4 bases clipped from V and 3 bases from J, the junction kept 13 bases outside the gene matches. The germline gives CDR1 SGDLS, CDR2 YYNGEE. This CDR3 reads CASSPGGGSSGSYEQYF. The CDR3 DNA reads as TGTGCCAGCAGCCCCGGGGGTGGGTCTAGCGGGAGCTACGAGCAGTACTTC.

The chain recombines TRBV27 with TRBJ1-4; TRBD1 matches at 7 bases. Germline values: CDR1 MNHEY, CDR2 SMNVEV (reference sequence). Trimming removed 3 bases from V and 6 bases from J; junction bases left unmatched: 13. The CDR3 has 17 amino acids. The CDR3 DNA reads TGTGCCAGCAGTTTGTCTCCCCCCCAGGGGGACTATGAAAAACTGTTTTTT. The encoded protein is CASSLSPPQGDYEKLFF.

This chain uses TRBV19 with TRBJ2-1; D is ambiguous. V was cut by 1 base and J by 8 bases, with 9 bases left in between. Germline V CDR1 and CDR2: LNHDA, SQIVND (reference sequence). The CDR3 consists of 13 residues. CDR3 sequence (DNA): TGTGCCAGTAGTATAGCGGATGGGGATGAGCAGTTCTTC. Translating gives CASSIADGDEQFF.

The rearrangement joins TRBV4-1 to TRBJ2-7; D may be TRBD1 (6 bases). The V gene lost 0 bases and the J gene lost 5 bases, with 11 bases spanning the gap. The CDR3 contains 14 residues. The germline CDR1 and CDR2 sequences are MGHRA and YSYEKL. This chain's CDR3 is CASSQDGTFHEQYF. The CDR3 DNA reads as TGCGCCAGCAGCCAAGACGGGACATTCCACGAGCAGTACTTC.

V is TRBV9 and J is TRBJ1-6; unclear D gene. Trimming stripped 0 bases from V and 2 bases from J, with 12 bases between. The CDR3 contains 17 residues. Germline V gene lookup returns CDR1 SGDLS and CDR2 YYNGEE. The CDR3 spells CASSVGVSAAYNSPLHF. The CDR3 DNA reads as TGTGCCAGCAGCGTAGGGGTGTCAGCCGCCTATAATTCACCCCTCCACTTT.

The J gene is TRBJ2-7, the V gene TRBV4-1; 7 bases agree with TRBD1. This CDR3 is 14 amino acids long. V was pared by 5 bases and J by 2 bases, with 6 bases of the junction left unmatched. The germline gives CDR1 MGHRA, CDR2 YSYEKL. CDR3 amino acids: CASSTRDSAYEQYF. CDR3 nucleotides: TGCGCCAGCAGCACCCGGGACAGCGCCTACGAGCAGTACTTC.

CDR3 nucleotide sequence: TGTGCCAGCAGCTTAGATAGAGTGAAACTGTTTTTT. As protein: CASSLDRVKLFF. This chain links TRBV11-2 with TRBJ1-4, with D unclear. Germline V gene lookup returns CDR1 SGHAT and CDR2 FQNNGV. The CDR3 runs to 12 residues. V was clipped by 0 bases and J by 11 bases, with 7 bases between them.

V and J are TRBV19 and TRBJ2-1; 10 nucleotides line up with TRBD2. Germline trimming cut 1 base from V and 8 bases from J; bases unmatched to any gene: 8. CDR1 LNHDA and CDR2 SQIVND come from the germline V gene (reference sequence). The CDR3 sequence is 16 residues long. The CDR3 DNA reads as TGTGCCAGTAGTATAGGGGTGGCTAGCGGGAGAGATGAGCAGTTCTTC. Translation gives CASSIGVASGRDEQFF.

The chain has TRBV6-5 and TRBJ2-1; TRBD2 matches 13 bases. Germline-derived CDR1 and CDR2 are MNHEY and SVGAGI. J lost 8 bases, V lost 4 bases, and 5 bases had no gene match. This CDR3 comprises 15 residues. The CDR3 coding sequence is TGTGCCAGCAGTTTAACTAGCGGGGGGGTAGATGAGCAGTTCTTC. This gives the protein CASSLTSGGVDEQFF.

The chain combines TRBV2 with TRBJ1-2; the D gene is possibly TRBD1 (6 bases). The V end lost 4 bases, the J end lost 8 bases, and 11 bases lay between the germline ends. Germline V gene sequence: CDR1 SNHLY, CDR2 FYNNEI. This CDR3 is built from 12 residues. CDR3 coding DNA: TGTGCCAGCAGTGGAGGGGGTGGCGGCTACACCTTC. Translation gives CASSGGGGGYTF.

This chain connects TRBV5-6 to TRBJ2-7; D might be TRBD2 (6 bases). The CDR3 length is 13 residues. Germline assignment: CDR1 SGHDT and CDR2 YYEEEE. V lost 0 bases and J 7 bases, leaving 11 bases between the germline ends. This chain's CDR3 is CASSLEGAGEQYF. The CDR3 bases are TGTGCCAGCAGCTTGGAAGGGGCGGGAGAGCAGTACTTC. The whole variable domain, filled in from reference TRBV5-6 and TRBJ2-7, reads DAGVTQSPTHLIKTRGQQVTLRCSPKSGHDTVSWYQQALGQGPQFIFQYYEEEERQRGNFPDRFSGHQFPNYSSELNVNALLLGDSALYLCASSLEGAGEQYFGPGTRLTVT.

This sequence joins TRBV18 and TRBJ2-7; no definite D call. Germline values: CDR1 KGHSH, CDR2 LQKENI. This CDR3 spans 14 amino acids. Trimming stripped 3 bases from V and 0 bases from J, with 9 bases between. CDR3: CASSPQTFSYEQYF. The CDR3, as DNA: TGTGCCAGCTCACCGCAGACTTTCTCCTACGAGCAGTACTTC.

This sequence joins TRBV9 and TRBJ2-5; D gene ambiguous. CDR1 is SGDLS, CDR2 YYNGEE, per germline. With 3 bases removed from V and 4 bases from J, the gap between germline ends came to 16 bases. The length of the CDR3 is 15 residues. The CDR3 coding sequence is TGTGCCAGCAGCGCCGCCCTCGGTGTATCAGAGACCCAGTACTTC. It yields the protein CASSAALGVSETQYF. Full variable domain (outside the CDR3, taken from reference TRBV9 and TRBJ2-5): DSGVTQTPKHLITATGQRVTLRCSPRSGDLSVYWYQQSLDQGLQFLIQYYNGEERAKGNILERFSAQQFPDLHSELNLSSLELGDSALYFCASSAALGVSETQYFGPGTRLLVL.